Following are 23 T cell receptor beta chains from one sample sequenced in a study of identical twins. A single record per CDR3 protein comes from TCRdb applying MiXCR to the 5' RACE reads. This table has hundreds of thousands of distinct CDR3 sequences, 10% to 15% appearing once. Separately, the same data were catalogued under a study of yellow fever vaccine responses in identical twins.

The sequenced sample consisted of CD8+ T cells sorted from blood. The receptors come from a woman under 30 in good health.

This sequence joins TRBV4-1 and TRBJ2-7, with 7 nucleotides matching TRBD2. The CDR3 consists of 15 residues. V lost 4 bases to trimming and J lost 2 bases; unmatched junction nucleotides: 8. The germline V gene has CDR1 MGHRA and CDR2 YSYEKL. CDR3 loop: CASSRPSGDTYEQYF. In DNA form, the CDR3 reads TGCGCCAGCAGCCGTCCTAGCGGAGACACCTACGAGCAGTACTTC.

This clonotype was counted between two and nine times. This CDR3 reads CASSSTGSPTDTQYF. The DNA for the CDR3 is TGTGCCAGCAGTTCGACAGGGTCACCTACAGATACGCAGTATTTT. The rearrangement links TRBV28 to TRBJ2-3; 7 bases are a match to TRBD1. CDR3 length: 15 residues. CDR1 is MDHEN and CDR2 is SYDVKM in the germline V gene. Trimming at V came to 4 bases and at J to 3 bases, leaving 7 bases not matched to a gene.

This clonotype was observed a few times. The rearrangement links TRBV11-1 to TRBJ2-3, with TRBD2 identical over 7 bases. Losses at the gene ends were 2 bases for V and 2 bases for J; bases not matched to a gene: 16. The CDR3 spans 19 residues. CDR1 and CDR2 (germline): SGHAT, FQDESV (reference sequence). The CDR3 loop reads CASSLFSVPGRHLTDTQYF. CDR3 DNA sequence: TGTGCCAGCAGCTTATTTAGTGTCCCCGGGAGGCACCTCACAGATACGCAGTATTTT.

J is TRBJ1-1 and V is TRBV6-2 or TRBV6-3; the match to TRBD1 covers 8 bases. CDR3 length: 17 amino acids. The V gene's germline CDR1 is MNHEY and CDR2 SVGEGT. The V gene end was trimmed by 3 bases and the J gene end by 7 bases; junction bases not matched to a gene: 16. Here the CDR3 DNA reads TGTGCCAGCAGTTATTATCGGCAACAGGGGGGACTTGATGAAGCTTTCTTT. Translating it yields CASSYYRQQGGLDEAFF.

The rearrangement links TRBV27 to TRBJ2-5; 8 bases map to TRBD1. J gave up 4 bases and V 3 bases, and 7 bases lay outside the gene matches. The germline V gene encodes CDR1 MNHEY and CDR2 SMNVEV (reference sequence). The CDR3 consists of 15 residues. The CDR3 DNA is TGTGCCAGCAGTTTGACGACAGGGGATGGAGAGACCCAGTACTTC. Protein sequence: CASSLTTGDGETQYF.

This clonotype was found many times. The chain is built from TRBV29-1 and TRBJ2-1; TRBD2 is a possible D gene (5 bases). The CDR3 runs to 14 residues. CDR1 is SQVTM, CDR2 ANQGSEA, per germline. Trimming took 5 bases from V and 0 from J, leaving 11 bases between them. The DNA for the CDR3 is TGCAGCGTTCAGCGGACCAGCTCCTACAATGAGCAGTTCTTC. Amino acids: CSVQRTSSYNEQFF.

This clonotype was detected a few times. The genes are TRBV2 and TRBJ2-7; possibly TRBD2 for D (6 bases). V lost 6 bases to trimming and J lost 7 bases, with 28 bases between them. The CDR3 spans 17 residues. Germline-derived CDR1 and CDR2 are SNHLY and FYNNEI. CDR3 DNA sequence: TGTGCCAGCAGAGCACTCTTCGGAGGGGCTAGATGGGATGAGCAGTACGTC. Residues: CASRALFGGARWDEQYV.

A single count supports this clonotype. This chain's CDR3 is CASSLSPRKVYEQYF. CDR3 bases: TGTGCCAGCAGTTTATCACCCAGGAAGGTCTACGAGCAGTACTTC. The rearrangement uses TRBV27 and TRBJ2-7, with D unclear. CDR1 is MNHEY, CDR2 SMNVEV, per germline (reference sequence). The CDR3 runs to 15 residues. Deletions cut 0 bases from V and 3 bases from J, with 12 bases between.

This clonotype occurred a few times. The chain joins TRBV28 to TRBJ1-6; perhaps TRBD1 as D (5 bases). Germline V gene data show CDR1 as MDHEN and CDR2 as SYDVKM. This CDR3 region has 14 residues. V lost 7 bases and J lost 7, with 14 bases in between. The CDR3 nucleotides read TGTGCCAGCACGCCGGGGGGGAAAAATTCACCCCTCCACTTT. Translating it yields CASTPGGKNSPLHF.

This clonotype was detected only a few times. The gene calls are TRBV24-1 and TRBJ2-5; 12 positions match TRBD2. The CDR3 has 17 amino acids. The V segment lost 7 bases and the J segment 5 bases; nucleotides outside the gene matches: 13. Germline assignment: CDR1 KGHDR and CDR2 SFDVKD. CDR3 bases: TGTGCCACCAGCGGAGGACTAGCGGGAAGTCTGGAGGAGACCCAGTACTTC. Protein: CATSGGLAGSLEETQYF.

The sample holds many counts of this clonotype. The chain links TRBV9 to TRBJ2-2; unclear D gene. Germline V gene sequence: CDR1 SGDLS, CDR2 YYNGEE. There are 13 residues in the CDR3. Trimming took 0 bases from V and 5 from J, leaving 5 bases between them. CDR3 residues: CASSVDGTGELFF. The CDR3 coding sequence is TGTGCCAGCAGCGTAGACGGGACCGGGGAGCTGTTTTTT.

This clonotype was detected many times. The chain links TRBV28 to TRBJ2-1; D might be TRBD2 (6 bases). CDR1 and CDR2 from the germline V gene are MDHEN and SYDVKM. Trimming pared 5 bases from V and 6 bases from J, leaving 17 bases between. The CDR3 is 15 residues long. The CDR3 DNA reads TGTGCCAGCAGTCCCGGGACTCCCTTTAGCAATGAGCAGTTCTTC. It specifies CASSPGTPFSNEQFF.

This clonotype was seen many times. The rearrangement joins TRBV7-3 to TRBJ2-5, with 9 bases identical to TRBD1. Germline CDR1 SGHTA, CDR2 FQGTGA. Trimming took 5 bases from V and 4 from J; bases not matched to a gene: 2. This CDR3 is built from 13 residues. CDR3 in amino acids: CASSTDRGETQYF. DNA for the CDR3: TGTGCCAGCAGCACGGACAGGGGAGAGACCCAGTACTTC. Looking up the rest from reference TRBV7-3 and TRBJ2-5 gives the full variable domain: GAGVSQTPSNKVTEKGKYVELRCDPISGHTALYWYRQSLGQGPEFLIYFQGTGAADDSGLPNDRFFAVRPEGSVSTLKIQRTERGDSAVYLCASSTDRGETQYFGPGTRLLVL.

J is TRBJ2-1 and V is TRBV20-1; D is uncertain. V was trimmed by 4 bases and J by 5 bases, leaving 9 bases between them. Germline CDR1 DFQATT, CDR2 SNEGSKA (reference sequence). The CDR3 is 12 amino acids. The DNA of the CDR3 is TGCAGTGCTATCGACTTTGACAATGAGCAGTTCTTC. Translation: CSAIDFDNEQFF.

This clonotype has more than one count but fewer than ten. The rearrangement joins TRBV2 to TRBJ2-3; no firm D call. CDR3 length: 14 amino acids. Between the trimmed V and J ends, which lost 6 bases and 9 bases, there was a span of 19 bases. Germline assignment: CDR1 SNHLY and CDR2 FYNNEI. For the CDR3, the DNA is TGTGCCAGCAGAGATAGCCCCCCAGCCGGGACGCAGTATTTT. Translated: CASRDSPPAGTQYF.

This chain joins TRBV5-6 and TRBJ2-1, with TRBD2 identical over 8 bases. V dropped 0 bases and J dropped 3; count of bases not matched to a gene: 14. This CDR3 region has 19 residues. CDR1 SGHDT and CDR2 YYEEEE come from the germline V gene. The CDR3 DNA sequence: TGTGCCAGCAGCTTGGGGGGAGTTTGGCGGGGGGCCCGCTACAATGAGCAGTTCTTC. Translating it yields CASSLGGVWRGARYNEQFF.

This chain links TRBV7-6 with TRBJ2-3; D is undetermined. The germline V gene has CDR1 SGHVS and CDR2 FNYEAQ. This CDR3 is built from 15 residues. V shed 5 bases and J shed 0 bases, with 12 bases lying between them. This chain's CDR3 is CASSPDGGSTDTQYF. The DNA for the CDR3 is TGTGCCAGCAGCCCGGACGGTGGGAGCACAGATACGCAGTATTTT.

This clonotype came up many times. V usage is TRBV7-8 and J usage is TRBJ2-5, with D tentatively TRBD2 (6 bases). The germline V gene encodes CDR1 SGHVS and CDR2 FQNEAQ. CDR3 length: 15 residues. The germline V and J ends were trimmed by 5 bases and 1 base, with 14 bases remaining between them. CDR3 coding DNA: TGTGCCAGCAGCCCCGGCGAGCGGGCCCAAGAGACCCAGTACTTC. Translation gives CASSPGERAQETQYF. Based on the CDR3 plus reference TRBV7-8 and TRBJ2-5, the full variable domain is GAGVSQSPRYKVAKRGQDVALRCDPISGHVSLFWYQQALGQGPEFLTYFQNEAQLDKSGLPSDRFFAERPEGSVSTLKIQRTQQEDSAVYLCASSPGERAQETQYFGPGTRLLVL.

This clonotype has a handful of counts. The V and J genes are TRBV29-1 and TRBJ1-5, with 8 positions matching TRBD1. CDR3 size: 14 residues. Germline V CDR1 and CDR2: SQVTM, ANQGSEA. V gave up 6 bases and J gave up 2 bases; unmatched junction bases: 6. CDR3 DNA: TGCAGCGTCGCGACAGGGGTCGGCAATCAGCCCCAGCATTTT. Protein product: CSVATGVGNQPQHF.

In this sample, this clonotype turned up a few times. This rearrangement joins TRBV5-1 to TRBJ2-1; the match to TRBD2 covers 8 bases. This CDR3 is 18 amino acids long. The germline V gene has CDR1 SGHRS and CDR2 YFSETQ. The V segment lost 4 bases and the J segment 4 bases; nucleotides outside the gene matches: 16. The CDR3 DNA follows: TGCGCCAGCAGCCCCATGTCGACTAGCGCCTACCAGTACAATGAGCAGTTCTTC. Translation: CASSPMSTSAYQYNEQFF.

This clonotype was recorded at least ten times. The CDR3 region is CASSQDPKGPEQYF. CDR3 in DNA: TGCGCCAGCAGCCAAGATCCAAAGGGCCCCGAGCAGTACTTC. The gene calls are TRBV4-1 and TRBJ2-7, with D unresolved. Germline V CDR1 and CDR2: MGHRA, YSYEKL. V lost 0 bases and J 6 bases, leaving 12 bases between the germline ends. The CDR3 sequence is 14 residues long.

The CDR3 is CATREGASTDTQYF. In nucleotides, the CDR3 is TGTGCCACCAGGGAGGGGGCTAGCACAGATACGCAGTATTTT. V gene TRBV24-1 combines with J gene TRBJ2-3; D possibly corresponds to TRBD1 (7 bases). Germline CDR1 is KGHDR and CDR2 is SFDVKD. This CDR3 region has 14 residues. V was cut by 7 bases and J by 0 bases, with 10 bases left in between.

Ten or more counts support this clonotype. V usage is TRBV12-3 or TRBV12-4 and J usage is TRBJ2-1; no definite D call. This CDR3 is built from 11 residues. The germline V and J ends were trimmed by 7 bases and 7 bases, with 8 bases remaining between them. The CDR3, as DNA: TGTGCCAGCATCAGGAGTAATGAGCAGTTCTTC. As protein: CASIRSNEQFF.